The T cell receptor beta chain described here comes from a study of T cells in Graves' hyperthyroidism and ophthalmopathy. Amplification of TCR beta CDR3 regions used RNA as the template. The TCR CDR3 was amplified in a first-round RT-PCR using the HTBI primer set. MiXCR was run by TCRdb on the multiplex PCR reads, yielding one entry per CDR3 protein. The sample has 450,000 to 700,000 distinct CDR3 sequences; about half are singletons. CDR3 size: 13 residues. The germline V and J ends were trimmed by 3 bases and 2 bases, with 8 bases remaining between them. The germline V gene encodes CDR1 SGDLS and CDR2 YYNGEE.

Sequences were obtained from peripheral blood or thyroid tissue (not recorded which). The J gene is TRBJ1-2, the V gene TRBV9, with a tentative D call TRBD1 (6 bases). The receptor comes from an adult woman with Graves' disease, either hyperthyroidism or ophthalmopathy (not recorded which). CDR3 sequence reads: CASSGRGNYGYTF. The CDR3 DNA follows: TGTGCCAGCAGCGGCAGGGGCAACTATGGCTACACCTTC.